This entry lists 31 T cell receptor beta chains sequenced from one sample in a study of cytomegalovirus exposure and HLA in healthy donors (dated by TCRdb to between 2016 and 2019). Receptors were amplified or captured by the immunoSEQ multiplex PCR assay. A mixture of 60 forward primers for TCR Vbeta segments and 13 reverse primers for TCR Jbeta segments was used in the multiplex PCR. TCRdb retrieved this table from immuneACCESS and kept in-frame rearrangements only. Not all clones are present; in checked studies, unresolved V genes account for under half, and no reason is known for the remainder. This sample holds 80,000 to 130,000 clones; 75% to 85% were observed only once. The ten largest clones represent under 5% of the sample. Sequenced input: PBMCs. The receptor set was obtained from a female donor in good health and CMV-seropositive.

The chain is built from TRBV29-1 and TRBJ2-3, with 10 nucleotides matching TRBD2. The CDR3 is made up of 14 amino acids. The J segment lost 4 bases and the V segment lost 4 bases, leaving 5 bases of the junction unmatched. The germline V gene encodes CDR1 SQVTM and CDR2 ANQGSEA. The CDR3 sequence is CSVGVSGGPDTQYF. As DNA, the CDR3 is TGCAGCGTTGGGGTTAGCGGGGGGCCAGATACGCAGTATTTT.

CDR3 region: CASSSGGGEKLFF. The CDR3 nucleotides read TGTGCCAGCAGTTCAGGGGGCGGGGAAAAACTGTTTTTT. This rearrangement joins TRBV6-5 to TRBJ1-4; 8 nucleotides match TRBD1. Per the germline V gene, CDR1 is MNHEY and CDR2 is SVGAGI. The CDR3 runs to 13 residues. Trimming at V came to 4 bases and at J to 8 bases, leaving 3 bases not matched to a gene.

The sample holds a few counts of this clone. The CDR3 region is CASSVGSGAGETQYF. CDR3 coding DNA: TGTGCCAGCAGCGTAGGAAGCGGGGCCGGGGAGACCCAGTACTTC. The rearrangement links TRBV9 to TRBJ2-5; 7 bases fit TRBD2. The CDR3 sequence is 15 residues long. Germline V lookup: CDR1 SGDLS, CDR2 YYNGEE. The V and J ends lost 0 bases and 5 bases, in that order; junction bases with no gene match: 7.

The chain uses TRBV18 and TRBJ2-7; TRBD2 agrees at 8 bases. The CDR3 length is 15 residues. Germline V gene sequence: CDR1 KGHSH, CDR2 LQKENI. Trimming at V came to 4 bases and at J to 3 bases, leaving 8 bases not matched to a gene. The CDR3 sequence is CASSQILAGFYEQYF. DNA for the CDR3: TGTGCCAGCTCACAAATCCTAGCGGGCTTCTACGAGCAGTACTTC.

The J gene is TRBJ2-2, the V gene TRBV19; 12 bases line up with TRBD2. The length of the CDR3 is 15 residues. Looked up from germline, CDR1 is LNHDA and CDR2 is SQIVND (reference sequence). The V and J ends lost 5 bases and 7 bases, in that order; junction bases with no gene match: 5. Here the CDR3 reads CASSLAGGPGGELFF. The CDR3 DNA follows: TGTGCCAGTAGTCTAGCGGGAGGGCCAGGCGGGGAGCTGTTTTTT.

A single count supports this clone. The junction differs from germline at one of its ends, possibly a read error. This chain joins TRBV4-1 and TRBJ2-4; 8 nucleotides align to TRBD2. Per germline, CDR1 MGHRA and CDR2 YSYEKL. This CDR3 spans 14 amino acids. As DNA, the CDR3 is TGCGCCAGCAGCTCCCGGACTAGCAAAAACAGTCAGTACTTC. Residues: CASSSRTSKNSQYF.

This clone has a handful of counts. The CDR3 DNA sequence: TGTGCCAGCAGCCAGAATCCATTCCGGGGACTAGCGGGTGGGGGGAACAATGAGCAGTTCTTC. Its protein is CASSQNPFRGLAGGGNNEQFF. The chain carries TRBV4-2 and TRBJ2-1, with 12 nucleotides matching TRBD2. The CDR3 totals 21 residues. V was clipped by 3 bases and J by 5 bases; unmatched bases: 20. CDR1 and CDR2 from the germline V gene are LGHNA and YNFKEQ.

CDR3 sequence (DNA): TGTGCCAGCAGTGAAGGGGGACAGACCTACGAGCAGTACTTC. Its translation is CASSEGGQTYEQYF. This chain links TRBV6-1 with TRBJ2-5; 7 bases fit TRBD1. The closer fit of TRBJ2-7 to the DNA end suggests the J call may be wrong. The CDR3 is 14 residues long. Per germline, CDR1 MNHNS and CDR2 SASEGT.

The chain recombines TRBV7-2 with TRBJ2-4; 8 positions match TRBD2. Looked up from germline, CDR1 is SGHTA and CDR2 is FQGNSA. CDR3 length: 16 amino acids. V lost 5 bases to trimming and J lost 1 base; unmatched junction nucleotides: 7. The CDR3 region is CASSPERERAKNIQYF. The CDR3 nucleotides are TGTGCCAGCAGCCCCGAGCGGGAGCGGGCCAAAAACATTCAGTACTTC.

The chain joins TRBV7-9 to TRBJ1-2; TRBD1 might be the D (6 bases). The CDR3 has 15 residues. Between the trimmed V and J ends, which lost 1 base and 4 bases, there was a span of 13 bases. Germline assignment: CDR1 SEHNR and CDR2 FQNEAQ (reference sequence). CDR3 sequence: CASSLDRERVYGYTF. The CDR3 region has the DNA TGTGCCAGCAGCTTAGACAGGGAGAGGGTCTATGGCTACACCTTC.

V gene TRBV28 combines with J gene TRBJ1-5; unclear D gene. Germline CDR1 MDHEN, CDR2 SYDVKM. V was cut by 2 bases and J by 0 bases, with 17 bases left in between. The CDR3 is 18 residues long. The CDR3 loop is CASSLAGGPFLSNQPQHF. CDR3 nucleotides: TGTGCCAGCAGTTTAGCGGGCGGACCTTTCCTTAGCAATCAGCCCCAGCATTTT.

The CDR3: CASSPQLGSSYEQYF. CDR3 sequence (DNA): TGCGCCAGCAGCCCCCAACTAGGGAGCTCCTACGAGCAGTACTTC. The chain recombines TRBV4-1 with TRBJ2-7; D is perhaps TRBD2 (5 bases). This CDR3 is built from 15 residues. Germline values: CDR1 MGHRA, CDR2 YSYEKL. With 4 bases removed from V and 0 bases from J, the gap between germline ends came to 13 bases.

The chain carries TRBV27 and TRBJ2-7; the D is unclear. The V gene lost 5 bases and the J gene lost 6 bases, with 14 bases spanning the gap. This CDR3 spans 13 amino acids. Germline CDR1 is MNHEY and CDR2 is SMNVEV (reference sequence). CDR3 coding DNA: TGTGCCAGCAGTAGGTACTCGGGTTTCGAGCAGTACTTC. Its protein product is CASSRYSGFEQYF.

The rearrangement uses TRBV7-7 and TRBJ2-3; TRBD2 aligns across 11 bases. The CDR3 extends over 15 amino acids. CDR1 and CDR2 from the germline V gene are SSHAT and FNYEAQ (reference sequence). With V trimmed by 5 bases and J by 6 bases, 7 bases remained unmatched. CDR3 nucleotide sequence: TGTGCCAGCAGCATTCTTAGCGGGGGGGCGGATACGCAGTATTTT. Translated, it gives CASSILSGGADTQYF.

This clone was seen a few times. CDR3: CASRASGRAEETQYF. The CDR3 region has the DNA TGTGCCAGTAGGGCTAGCGGGAGGGCCGAAGAGACCCAGTACTTC. J is TRBJ2-5 and V is TRBV19; 12 nucleotides align to TRBD2. This CDR3 is 15 amino acids long. CDR1 is LNHDA and CDR2 is SQIVND in the germline V gene (reference sequence). J gave up 3 bases and V 6 bases, and 5 bases lay outside the gene matches.

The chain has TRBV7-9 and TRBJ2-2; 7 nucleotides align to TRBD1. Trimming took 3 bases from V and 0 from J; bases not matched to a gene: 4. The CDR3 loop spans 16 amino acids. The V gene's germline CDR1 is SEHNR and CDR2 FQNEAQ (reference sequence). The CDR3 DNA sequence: TGTGCCAGCAGCTTCGACAGGGTCACGAACACCGGGGAGCTGTTTTTT. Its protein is CASSFDRVTNTGELFF.

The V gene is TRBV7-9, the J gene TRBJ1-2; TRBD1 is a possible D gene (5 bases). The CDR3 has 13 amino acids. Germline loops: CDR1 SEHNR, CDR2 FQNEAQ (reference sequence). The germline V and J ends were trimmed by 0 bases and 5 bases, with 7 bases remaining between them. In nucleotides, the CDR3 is TGTGCCAGCAGCTTAGCGGGGGGATATGGCTACACCTTC. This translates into CASSLAGGYGYTF. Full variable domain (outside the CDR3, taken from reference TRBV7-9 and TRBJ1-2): DTGVSQNPRHKITKRGQNVTFRCDPISEHNRLYWYRQTLGQGPEFLTYFQNEAQLEKSRLLSDRFSAERPKGSFSTLEIQRTEQGDSAMYLCASSLAGGYGYTFGSGTRLTVV.

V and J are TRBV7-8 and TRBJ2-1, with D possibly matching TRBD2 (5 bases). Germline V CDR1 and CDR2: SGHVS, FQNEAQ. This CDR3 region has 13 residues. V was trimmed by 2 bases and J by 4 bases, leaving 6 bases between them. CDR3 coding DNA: TGTGCCAGCAGCTTAACGGGGTACAATGAGCAGTTCTTC. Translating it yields CASSLTGYNEQFF. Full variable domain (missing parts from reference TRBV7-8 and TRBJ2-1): GAGVSQSPRYKVAKRGQDVALRCDPISGHVSLFWYQQALGQGPEFLTYFQNEAQLDKSGLPSDRFFAERPEGSVSTLKIQRTQQEDSAVYLCASSLTGYNEQFFGPGTRLTVL.

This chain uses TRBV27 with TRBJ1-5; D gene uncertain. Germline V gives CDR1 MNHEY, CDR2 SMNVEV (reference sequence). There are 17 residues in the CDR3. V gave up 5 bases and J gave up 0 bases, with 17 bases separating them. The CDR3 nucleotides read TGTGCCAGCAGTCCATCACCCCCGGGGTATAGCAATCAGCCCCAGCATTTT. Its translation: CASSPSPPGYSNQPQHF.

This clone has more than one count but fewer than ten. Written as DNA, the CDR3 is TGTGCCAGCAGCTCAGCCGGGACTAGCCCCGAGACCCAGTACTTC. Residues: CASSSAGTSPETQYF. V is TRBV7-7 and J is TRBJ2-5; 9 bases line up with TRBD2. V trimming: 4 bases; J trimming: 5 bases; junction bases outside the gene matches: 8. The CDR3 spans 15 residues. Germline V gene lookup returns CDR1 SSHAT and CDR2 FNYEAQ (reference sequence).

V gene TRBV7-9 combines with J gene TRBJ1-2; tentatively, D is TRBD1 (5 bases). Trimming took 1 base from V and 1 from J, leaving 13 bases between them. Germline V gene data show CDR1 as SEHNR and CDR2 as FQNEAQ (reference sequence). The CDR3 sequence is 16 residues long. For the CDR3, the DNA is TGTGCCAGCAGCTTAGATGCAGGGTTGAATAACTATGGCTACACCTTC. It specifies CASSLDAGLNNYGYTF. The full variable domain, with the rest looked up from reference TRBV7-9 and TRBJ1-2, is DTGVSQNPRHKITKRGQNVTFRCDPISEHNRLYWYRQTLGQGPEFLTYFQNEAQLEKSRLLSDRFSAERPKGSFSTLEIQRTEQGDSAMYLCASSLDAGLNNYGYTFGSGTRLTVV.

The chain's CDR3 is CASGHRGDTEAFF. CDR3 bases: TGTGCCAGTGGACACCGTGGGGACACTGAAGCTTTCTTT. This sequence joins TRBV19 and TRBJ1-1; a weak D match, TRBD1 (5 bases). Looked up from germline, CDR1 is LNHDA and CDR2 is SQIVND (reference sequence). V was pared by 8 bases and J by 3 bases, with 13 bases between. This CDR3 region has 13 residues. Using reference TRBV19 and TRBJ1-1 for the parts outside the CDR3, the full variable domain is DGGITQSPKYLFRKEGQNVTLSCEQNLNHDAMYWYRQDPGQGLRLIYYSQIVNDFQKGDIAEGYSVSREKKESFPLTVTSAQKNPTAFYLCASGHRGDTEAFFGQGTRLTVV.

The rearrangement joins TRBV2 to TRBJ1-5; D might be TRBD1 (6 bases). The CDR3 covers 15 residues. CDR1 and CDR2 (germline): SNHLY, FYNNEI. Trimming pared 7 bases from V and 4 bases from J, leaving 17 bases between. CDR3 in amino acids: CASKGGGGGNQPQHF. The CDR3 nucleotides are TGTGCCAGCAAGGGTGGGGGAGGGGGAAATCAGCCCCAGCATTTT.

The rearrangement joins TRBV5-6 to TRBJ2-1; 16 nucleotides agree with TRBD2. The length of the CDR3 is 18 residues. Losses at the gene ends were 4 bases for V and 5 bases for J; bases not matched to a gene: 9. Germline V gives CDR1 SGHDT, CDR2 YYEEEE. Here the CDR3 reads CASSNPGLAGGAHNEQFF. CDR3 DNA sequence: TGTGCCAGCAGCAACCCGGGACTAGCGGGAGGGGCCCACAATGAGCAGTTCTTC.

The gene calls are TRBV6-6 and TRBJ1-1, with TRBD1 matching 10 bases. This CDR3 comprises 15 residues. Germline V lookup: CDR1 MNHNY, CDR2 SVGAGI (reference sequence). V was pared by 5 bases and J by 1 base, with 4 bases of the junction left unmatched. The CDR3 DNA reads TGTGCCAGCAGTCCGTGGACAGGGGGGAACACTGAAGCTTTCTTT. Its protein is CASSPWTGGNTEAFF.

The CDR3 loop reads CASSKVGLEGSYNEQFF. The CDR3 DNA sequence: TGTGCCAGCAGCAAGGTCGGACTAGAGGGCTCCTACAATGAGCAGTTCTTC. This chain joins TRBV21-1 and TRBJ2-1; the DNA was not compared with TRBD2, the D call given in the table. TRBV21-1 is assigned pseudogene status. This CDR3 is built from 17 residues.

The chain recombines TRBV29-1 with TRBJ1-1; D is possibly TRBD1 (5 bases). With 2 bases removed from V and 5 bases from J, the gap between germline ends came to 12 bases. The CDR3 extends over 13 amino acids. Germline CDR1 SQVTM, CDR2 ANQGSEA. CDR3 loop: CSVERGGGTEAFF. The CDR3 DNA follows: TGCAGCGTTGAACGGGGGGGTGGAACTGAAGCTTTCTTT.

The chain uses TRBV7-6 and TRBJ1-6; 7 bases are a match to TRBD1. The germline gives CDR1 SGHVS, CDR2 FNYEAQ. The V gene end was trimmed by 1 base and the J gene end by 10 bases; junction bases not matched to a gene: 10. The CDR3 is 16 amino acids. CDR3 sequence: CASSLGGQGVVSPLHF. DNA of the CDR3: TGTGCCAGCAGCTTAGGAGGGCAGGGGGTAGTATCACCCCTCCACTTT. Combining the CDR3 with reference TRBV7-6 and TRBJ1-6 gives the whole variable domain GAGVSQSPRYKVTKRGQDVALRCDPISGHVSLYWYRQALGQGPEFLTYFNYEAQQDKSGLPNDRFSAERPEGSISTLTIQRTEQRDSAMYRCASSLGGQGVVSPLHFGNGTRLTVT.

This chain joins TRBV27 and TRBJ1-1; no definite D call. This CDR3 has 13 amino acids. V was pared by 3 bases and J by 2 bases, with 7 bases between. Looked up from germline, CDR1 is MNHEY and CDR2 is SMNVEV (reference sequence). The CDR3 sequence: CASSFDSNTEAFF. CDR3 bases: TGTGCCAGCAGTTTCGACTCTAACACTGAAGCTTTCTTT.

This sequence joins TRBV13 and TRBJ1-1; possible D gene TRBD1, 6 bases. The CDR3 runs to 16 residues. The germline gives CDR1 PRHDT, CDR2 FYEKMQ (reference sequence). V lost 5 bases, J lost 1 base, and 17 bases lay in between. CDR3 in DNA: TGTGCCAGCAGCCTCTCGGGGGGACATTGGAACACTGAAGCTTTCTTT. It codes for CASSLSGGHWNTEAFF.

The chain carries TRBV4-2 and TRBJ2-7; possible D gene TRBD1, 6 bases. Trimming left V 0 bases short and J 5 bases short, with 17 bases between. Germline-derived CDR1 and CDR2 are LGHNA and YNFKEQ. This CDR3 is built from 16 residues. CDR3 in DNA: TGTGCCAGCAGCCAAGATCGGCAGGGGTCTTCCCACGAGCAGTACTTC. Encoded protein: CASSQDRQGSSHEQYF.